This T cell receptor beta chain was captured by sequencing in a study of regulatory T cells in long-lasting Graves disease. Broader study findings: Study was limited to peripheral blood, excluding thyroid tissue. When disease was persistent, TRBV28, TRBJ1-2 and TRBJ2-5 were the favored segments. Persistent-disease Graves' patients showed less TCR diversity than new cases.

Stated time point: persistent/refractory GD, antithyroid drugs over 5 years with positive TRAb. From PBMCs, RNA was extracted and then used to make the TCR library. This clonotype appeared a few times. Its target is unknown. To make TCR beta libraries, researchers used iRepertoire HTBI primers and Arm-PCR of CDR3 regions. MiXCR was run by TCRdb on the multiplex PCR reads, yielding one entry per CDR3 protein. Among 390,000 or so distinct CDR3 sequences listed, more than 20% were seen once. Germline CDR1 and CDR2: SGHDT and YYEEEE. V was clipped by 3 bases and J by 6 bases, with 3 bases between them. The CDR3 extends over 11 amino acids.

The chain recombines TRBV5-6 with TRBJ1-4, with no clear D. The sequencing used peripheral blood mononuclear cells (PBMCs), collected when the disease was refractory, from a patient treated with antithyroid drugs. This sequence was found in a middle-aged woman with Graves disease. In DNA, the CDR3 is TGTGCCAGCAGCTCGGATGAAAAACTGTTTTTT. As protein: CASSSDEKLFF.